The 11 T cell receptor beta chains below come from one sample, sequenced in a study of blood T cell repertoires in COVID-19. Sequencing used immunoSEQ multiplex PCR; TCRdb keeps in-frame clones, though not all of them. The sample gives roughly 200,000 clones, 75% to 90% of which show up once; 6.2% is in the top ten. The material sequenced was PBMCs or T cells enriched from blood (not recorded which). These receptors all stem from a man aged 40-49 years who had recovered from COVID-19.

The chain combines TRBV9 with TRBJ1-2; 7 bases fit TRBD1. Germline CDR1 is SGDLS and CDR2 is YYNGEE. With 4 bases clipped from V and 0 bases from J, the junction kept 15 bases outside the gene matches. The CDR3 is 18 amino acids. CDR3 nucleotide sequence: TGTGCCAGCAGCTCGCGACAGGGCCTCCTTCTACCTAACTATGGCTACACCTTC. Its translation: CASSSRQGLLLPNYGYTF.

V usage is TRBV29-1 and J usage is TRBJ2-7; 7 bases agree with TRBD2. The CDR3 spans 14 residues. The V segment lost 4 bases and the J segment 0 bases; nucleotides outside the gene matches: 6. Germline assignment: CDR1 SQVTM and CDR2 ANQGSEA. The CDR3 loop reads CSVVGRESSYEQYF. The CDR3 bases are TGCAGCGTTGTCGGGCGGGAGAGCTCCTACGAGCAGTACTTC.

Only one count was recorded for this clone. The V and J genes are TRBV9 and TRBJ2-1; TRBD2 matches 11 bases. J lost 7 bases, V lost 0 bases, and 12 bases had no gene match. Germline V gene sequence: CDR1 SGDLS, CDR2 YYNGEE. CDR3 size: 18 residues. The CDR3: CASSVGGTSGGVQNEQFF. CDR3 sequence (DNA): TGTGCCAGCAGCGTAGGAGGGACTAGCGGAGGGGTGCAAAATGAGCAGTTCTTC.

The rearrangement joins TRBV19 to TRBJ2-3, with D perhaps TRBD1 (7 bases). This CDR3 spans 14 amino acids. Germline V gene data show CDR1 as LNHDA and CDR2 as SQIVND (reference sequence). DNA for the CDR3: TGTGCATCTAATCAGGGGGGCCTCACAGATACGCAGTATTTT. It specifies CASNQGGLTDTQYF. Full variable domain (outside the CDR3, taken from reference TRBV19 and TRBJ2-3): DGGITQSPKYLFRKEGQNVTLSCEQNLNHDAMYWYRQDPGQGLRLIYYSQIVNDFQKGDIAEGYSVSREKKESFPLTVTSAQKNPTAFYLCASNQGGLTDTQYFGPGTRLTVL.

CDR3 residues: CASTTSGSSYEQYF. The CDR3 region has the DNA TGTGCCAGCACCACTAGCGGGAGCTCCTACGAGCAGTACTTC. The chain has TRBV2 and TRBJ2-7; 11 positions agree with TRBD2. The CDR3 length is 14 residues. With 7 bases clipped from V and 0 bases from J, the junction kept 2 bases outside the gene matches. Germline V gene sequence: CDR1 SNHLY, CDR2 FYNNEI.

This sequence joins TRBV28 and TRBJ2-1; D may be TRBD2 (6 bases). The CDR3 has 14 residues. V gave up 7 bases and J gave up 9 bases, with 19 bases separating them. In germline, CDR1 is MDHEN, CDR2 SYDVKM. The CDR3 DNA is TGTGCCAGCAAGGAGGGAATGAGGGCGGTTGAGCAGTTCTTC. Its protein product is CASKEGMRAVEQFF.

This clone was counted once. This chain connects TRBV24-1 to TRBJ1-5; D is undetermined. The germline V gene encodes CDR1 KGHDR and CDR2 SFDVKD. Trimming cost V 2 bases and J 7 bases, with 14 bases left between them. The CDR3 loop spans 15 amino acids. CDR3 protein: CATSDSSPTWQPQHF. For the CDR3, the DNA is TGTGCCACCAGTGATTCCTCCCCGACTTGGCAGCCCCAGCATTTT.

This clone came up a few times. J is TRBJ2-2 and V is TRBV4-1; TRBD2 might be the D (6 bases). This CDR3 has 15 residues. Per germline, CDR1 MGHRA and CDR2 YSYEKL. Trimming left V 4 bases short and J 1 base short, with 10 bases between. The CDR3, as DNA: TGCGCCAGCAGCCGCCCGGGACTGAACACCGGGGAGCTGTTTTTT. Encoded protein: CASSRPGLNTGELFF.

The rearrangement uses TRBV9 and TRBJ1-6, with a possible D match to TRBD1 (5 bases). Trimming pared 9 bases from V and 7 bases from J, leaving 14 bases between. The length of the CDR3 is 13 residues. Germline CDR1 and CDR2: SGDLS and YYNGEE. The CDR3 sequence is CATSRVNNSPLHF. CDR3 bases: TGTGCCACCTCCAGGGTGAACAATTCACCCCTCCACTTT. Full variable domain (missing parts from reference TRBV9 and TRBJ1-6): DSGVTQTPKHLITATGQRVTLRCSPRSGDLSVYWYQQSLDQGLQFLIQYYNGEERAKGNILERFSAQQFPDLHSELNLSSLELGDSALYFCATSRVNNSPLHFGNGTRLTVT.

The CDR3 reads CASSSPGQGNRQPQHF. The CDR3 DNA reads as TGTGCCAGCAGTTCTCCGGGACAGGGGAACCGTCAGCCCCAGCATTTT. The chain employs TRBV28 and TRBJ1-5; 10 bases line up with TRBD1. V shed 4 bases and J 6 bases; nucleotides not matched to a gene: 9. The CDR3 extends over 16 amino acids. Germline lookup yields CDR1 MDHEN and CDR2 SYDVKM.

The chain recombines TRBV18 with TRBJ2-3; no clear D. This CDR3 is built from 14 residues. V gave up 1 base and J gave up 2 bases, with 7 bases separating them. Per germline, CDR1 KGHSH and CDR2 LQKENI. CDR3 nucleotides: TGTGCCAGCTCACCACGGAGTCACACAGATACGCAGTATTTT. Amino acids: CASSPRSHTDTQYF.